These 14 T cell receptor beta chains were all obtained from the same sample, sequenced in a study of shared clonotypes between healthy human individuals. Profiled with immunoSEQ multiplex PCR; TCRdb holds only in-frame clones, not every one. The sample includes 330,000 or so clones, about 74% of them seen just once. The sequencing input was memory CD4+ T cells sorted from blood. As for subset: CD45RA-negative fraction. These receptors were obtained from a man aged 25 to 40 in good health.

The chain links TRBV7-2 to TRBJ2-3; perhaps TRBD1 as D (6 bases). CDR1 and CDR2 (germline): SGHTA, FQGNSA. V was clipped by 0 bases and J by 1 base, with 17 bases between them. The CDR3 is 18 amino acids. The CDR3 nucleotides are TGTGCCAGCAGCTTAGCGATTTTGGGCAGGGGAGGCACAGATACGCAGTATTTT. Translating gives CASSLAILGRGGTDTQYF.

The V call is TRBV25-1, the J call TRBJ1-3; D is ambiguous. There are 15 residues in the CDR3. V was shortened by 5 bases and J by 0 bases, with 11 bases between the two germline ends. The germline V gene encodes CDR1 MGHDK and CDR2 SYGVNS. CDR3 coding DNA: TGTGCCAGCAGTCCGGACCGACTCTCTGGAAACACCATATATTTT. Its translation is CASSPDRLSGNTIYF.

The J gene is TRBJ2-2, the V gene TRBV2; TRBD2 matches at 15 bases. This CDR3 contains 19 residues. Germline V gene lookup returns CDR1 SNHLY and CDR2 FYNNEI. V lost 5 bases to trimming and J lost 0 bases; unmatched junction nucleotides: 7. CDR3 nucleotides: TGTGCCAGCAGTCCCTGGGGACTAGCGGGAGGCTCGAACACCGGGGAGCTGTTTTTT. It translates to CASSPWGLAGGSNTGELFF.

The rearrangement joins TRBV28 to TRBJ2-3, with TRBD2 matching over 9 bases. Germline loops: CDR1 MDHEN, CDR2 SYDVKM. This CDR3 comprises 16 residues. Trimming cost V 4 bases and J 6 bases; bases outside gene matches: 11. CDR3 nucleotide sequence: TGTGCCAGCAGTTCCGAAGCGGGAGGTGGTCTTGATACGCAGTATTTT. Protein product: CASSSEAGGGLDTQYF.

The gene calls are TRBV6-6 and TRBJ2-7; 7 positions match TRBD1. V lost 4 bases and J lost 11; bases outside the gene matches: 8. The V gene's germline CDR1 is MNHNY and CDR2 SVGAGI (reference sequence). This CDR3 is 12 amino acids long. The CDR3: CASSLQGTLKYF. CDR3 bases: TGTGCCAGCAGTTTACAGGGGACCCTCAAGTACTTC.

The chain is built from TRBV18 and TRBJ2-7; D not certain. Deletions cut 2 bases from V and 3 bases from J, with 5 bases between. Germline assignment: CDR1 KGHSH and CDR2 LQKENI. The CDR3 has 12 residues. CDR3 sequence (DNA): TGTGCCAGCTCACCAGCCCGCTACGAGCAGTACTTC. This gives the protein CASSPARYEQYF.

The chain uses TRBV28 and TRBJ2-5; D might be TRBD2 (6 bases). The germline V and J ends were trimmed by 2 bases and 5 bases, with 9 bases remaining between them. Germline V gene data show CDR1 as MDHEN and CDR2 as SYDVKM. The length of the CDR3 is 13 residues. The CDR3 bases are TGTGCCAGCAGTTTAGGGAGCGGGGAGACCCAGTACTTC. It is translated as CASSLGSGETQYF.

This clone was detected ten times or more. This chain uses TRBV7-3 with TRBJ2-3, with D perhaps matching TRBD2 (5 bases). Between the trimmed V and J ends, which lost 10 bases and 5 bases, there was a span of 16 bases. This CDR3 has 13 residues. Germline values: CDR1 SGHTA, CDR2 FQGTGA. CDR3 in amino acids: CATGINWGDTQYF. CDR3 in DNA: TGTGCCACGGGGATTAACTGGGGAGATACGCAGTATTTT.

J is TRBJ2-2 and V is TRBV5-1; D remains unclear. Per the germline V gene, CDR1 is SGHRS and CDR2 is YFSETQ. CDR3 length: 13 amino acids. V was trimmed by 5 bases and J by 1 base, leaving 6 bases between them. CDR3 in amino acids: CASSFRNTGELFF. CDR3 in DNA: TGCGCCAGCAGTTTTCGGAACACCGGGGAGCTGTTTTTT. Full variable domain (rest looked up from reference TRBV5-1 and TRBJ2-2): KAGVTQTPRYLIKTRGQQVTLSCSPISGHRSVSWYQQTPGQGLQFLFEYFSETQRNKGNFPGRFSGRQFSNSRSEMNVSTLELGDSALYLCASSFRNTGELFFGEGSRLTVL.

V is TRBV29-1 and J is TRBJ2-7; 8 nucleotides agree with TRBD1. With 8 bases clipped from V and 7 bases from J, the junction kept 7 bases outside the gene matches. There are 11 residues in the CDR3. Germline V gene sequence: CDR1 SQVTM, CDR2 ANQGSEA. The CDR3 sequence is CSIQGADEQYF. Here the CDR3 DNA reads TGCAGCATTCAGGGGGCGGATGAGCAGTACTTC.

As for this clone: Only one base separates this from a far larger clonotype, so it likely reflects a read error. This rearrangement joins TRBV11-2 to TRBJ2-6; D remains unclear. With 1 base removed from V and 0 bases from J, the gap between germline ends came to 4 bases. The CDR3 has 15 residues. The germline gives CDR1 SGHAT, CDR2 FQNNGV. The CDR3 reads CASSLGSSGANVLTF. The CDR3 DNA is TGTGCCAGCAGCTTAGGTAGCTCTGGGGCCAACGTCCTGACTTTC.

To note about this clone: The same CDR3 is also encoded by other DNA sequences in this sample. The V call is TRBV18, the J call TRBJ1-2; D is uncertain. Germline CDR1 and CDR2: KGHSH and LQKENI. CDR3 length equals 13 residues. V was cut by 3 bases and J by 2 bases, with 7 bases left in between. CDR3 nucleotides: TGTGCCAGCTCACCTGCGGACAACTATGGCTACACCTTC. This sequence encodes CASSPADNYGYTF.

This clone appeared a few times. This rearrangement joins TRBV6-5 to TRBJ2-7; TRBD2 agrees at 8 bases. Germline CDR1 reads MNHEY; CDR2 reads SVGAGI. V lost 6 bases, J lost 2 bases, and 6 bases stayed unmatched. The CDR3 extends over 14 amino acids. CDR3 amino acids: CASRRTSGTYEQYF. The CDR3 DNA sequence: TGTGCCAGCAGGCGAACTAGCGGCACCTACGAGCAGTACTTC.

This clone was detected a few times. Additional DNA sequences in this sample encode the identical CDR3. This rearrangement joins TRBV5-1 to TRBJ2-7, with D possibly being TRBD2 (5 bases). With 4 bases removed from V and 3 bases from J, the gap between germline ends came to 11 bases. The CDR3 has 13 amino acids. From germline, CDR1 is SGHRS and CDR2 YFSETQ. CDR3 DNA sequence: TGCGCCAGCAGCCCCTCGGGGTTCTACGAGCAGTACTTC. Amino acids: CASSPSGFYEQYF.